These 4 T cell receptor beta chains were all obtained from the same sample, sequenced in a study of regulatory T cells in long-lasting Graves disease (dated by TCRdb to about 2021). Library preparation was by multiplex PCR. Instrument used: Illumina HiSeq 4000. TCR beta libraries were built with iRepertoire HTBI primers and Arm-PCR amplification of CDR3 regions. TCRdb trimmed the raw reads at Q25, called clones with MiXCR and kept productive beta chains. Every entry covers one CDR3 protein and lists the most common genes and DNA from its rows. Here the sample has roughly 320,000 distinct CDR3 sequences; over 15% occur a single time. The ten most abundant clones make up 30% of the sample. What this sample's time point label stands for: newly diagnosed GD, antithyroid drugs for less than 3 months. For both TCR sequencing and RNA sequencing, RNA was extracted from PBMCs in TRIzol. These data were likewise used in another study, on T cells in Graves' hyperthyroidism and ophthalmopathy.

The sequenced sample was peripheral blood mononuclear cells (PBMCs), obtained at new diagnosis, from a patient treated with antithyroid drugs. The receptors were gathered from a man between 35 and 55 years old with Graves disease. Donor details come from another sample of the same person, matched by shared clones.

Ten or more counts support this clonotype. V usage is TRBV7-8 and J usage is TRBJ2-3; the D is unclear. The CDR3 is made up of 13 amino acids. The V gene's germline CDR1 is SGHVS and CDR2 FQNEAQ. V dropped 5 bases and J dropped 2 bases, with 8 bases sitting between them. CDR3 protein: CASSTDHTDTQYF. The DNA of the CDR3 is TGTGCCAGCAGCACGGACCACACAGATACGCAGTATTTT.

The CDR3: CASSLVSPYEQYF. CDR3 sequence (DNA): TGTGCCAGCAGCTTAGTTAGCCCCTACGAGCAGTACTTC. This rearrangement joins TRBV7-9 to TRBJ2-7; no clear D. V lost 1 base and J 2 bases, leaving 6 bases between the germline ends. Germline V lookup: CDR1 SEHNR, CDR2 FQNEAQ (reference sequence). CDR3 length equals 13 residues. Supplemented by reference TRBV7-9 and TRBJ2-7, the full variable domain reads DTGVSQNPRHKITKRGQNVTFRCDPISEHNRLYWYRQTLGQGPEFLTYFQNEAQLEKSRLLSDRFSAERPKGSFSTLEIQRTEQGDSAMYLCASSLVSPYEQYFGPGTRLTVT.

At least ten counts were recorded for this clonotype. The J gene is TRBJ1-2, the V gene TRBV5-1, with D possibly TRBD1 on 6 matching bases. The germline V gene has CDR1 SGHRS and CDR2 YFSETQ. The length of the CDR3 is 14 residues. Trimming removed 4 bases from V and 3 bases from J, with 13 bases in between. The CDR3 DNA sequence: TGCGCCAGCAGCGGGGGGGCCCGGGACTATGGCTACACCTTC. This gives the protein CASSGGARDYGYTF.

This clonotype has ten or more counts. V gene TRBV6-2 or TRBV6-3 combines with J gene TRBJ2-1; D unresolved. Trimming took off 5 bases at V and 5 bases at J, with 13 bases between the two ends. This CDR3 has 14 residues. Germline CDR1 MNHEY, CDR2 SVGEGT. CDR3 in amino acids: CASSVFSLNNEQFF. The CDR3 DNA reads as TGTGCCAGCAGTGTCTTCAGCCTAAACAATGAGCAGTTCTTC.